Listed below are T cell receptor beta chains from one sample, sequenced in a study of shared clonotypes between healthy human individuals. Libraries were prepared by immunoSEQ multiplex PCR; TCRdb keeps only in-frame clonotypes and omits some of them. The data hold 2 million to 2.5 million clones, with approximately 93% observed a single time. Sequencing input: naive CD4+ T cells from PBMCs. These receptors all come from a man aged 18 to 30 in good health. Some clones in this sample may be carry-over from other donors' samples. Each CDR3 is given with its conserved first and last residue. Each record gives: J gene, D gene, V gene, clone size, CDR3 DNA, CDR3 protein. D genes are given only for firm matches. A row's size may be missing; if present it is once, few, many or a size class.

j_gene: TRBJ2-1
d_gene: .
v_gene: TRBV9
abundance: .
CDR3nt: TGTGCCAGCAGCGTAGGGGCTAGCGCGTACAATGAGCAGTTCTTC
CDR3aa: CASSVGASAYNEQFF

j_gene: TRBJ2-1
d_gene: TRBD1
v_gene: TRBV7-9
abundance: .
CDR3nt: TGTGCCAGCAGCTTCGGGGACAGGGGAAGGGCGGATGAGCAGTTCTTC
CDR3aa: CASSFGDRGRADEQFF

j_gene: TRBJ1-1
d_gene: .
v_gene: TRBV4-2
abundance: once
CDR3nt: TGTGCCAGCAGCCAAGGGATAAGGGGGGGGAACACTGAAGCTTTCTTT
CDR3aa: CASSQGIRGGNTEAFF

j_gene: TRBJ2-7
d_gene: .
v_gene: TRBV6-6
abundance: .
CDR3nt: TGTGCCAGCAGTTACTTGGGGGCAGGCGGATCCTACGAGCAGTACTTC
CDR3aa: CASSYLGAGGSYEQYF

j_gene: TRBJ2-5
d_gene: TRBD2
v_gene: TRBV5-1
abundance: once
CDR3nt: TGCGCCAGCAGAGGTCAGGCGGGAGTAGGAGAGACCCAGTACTTC
CDR3aa: CASRGQAGVGETQYF

j_gene: TRBJ2-7
d_gene: TRBD2
v_gene: TRBV7-2
abundance: .
CDR3nt: TGTGCCAGCAGCGAAGGGAGACTAGCGGGAAACTACGAGCAGTACTTC
CDR3aa: CASSEGRLAGNYEQYF

j_gene: TRBJ2-3
d_gene: .
v_gene: TRBV19
abundance: .
CDR3nt: TGTGCCAGTAGTATAGATCTAGGGGGACTACGTACGCAGTATTTT
CDR3aa: CASSIDLGGLRTQYF

j_gene: TRBJ2-5
d_gene: .
v_gene: TRBV30
abundance: .
CDR3nt: TGTGCCTGGAGTGTACTGGGCCCGGGACGAGAGACCCAGTACTTC
CDR3aa: CAWSVLGPGRETQYF

j_gene: TRBJ2-2
d_gene: .
v_gene: TRBV19
abundance: .
CDR3nt: TGTGCCAGTAGTAGATCTGGGGCGAGGGACACCGGGGAGCTGTTTTTT
CDR3aa: CASSRSGARDTGELFF

j_gene: TRBJ2-7
d_gene: TRBD1
v_gene: TRBV7-9
abundance: .
CDR3nt: TGTGCCAGCAGCAACCAGGACAGGTTCCACGAGCAGTACTTC
CDR3aa: CASSNQDRFHEQYF

j_gene: TRBJ1-2
d_gene: .
v_gene: TRBV19
abundance: .
CDR3nt: TGTGCCAGTAGCTGGAACTATGGCTACACCTTC
CDR3aa: CASSWNYGYTF

j_gene: TRBJ2-5
d_gene: TRBD1
v_gene: TRBV4-3
abundance: .
CDR3nt: TGCGCCAGCAGCCAAGGGAATGCGGGACAGGGAGAGGAGACCCAGTACTTC
CDR3aa: CASSQGNAGQGEETQYF

j_gene: TRBJ2-7
d_gene: TRBD2
v_gene: TRBV27
abundance: .
CDR3nt: TGTGCCAGCAGTTTTATGGCTAGCGGCTCCTACGAGCAGTACTTC
CDR3aa: CASSFMASGSYEQYF

j_gene: TRBJ1-1
d_gene: TRBD1
v_gene: TRBV18
abundance: .
CDR3nt: TGTGCCAGCTCCCCCCGGACAGGGCGGGACACTGAAGCTTTCTTT
CDR3aa: CASSPRTGRDTEAFF

j_gene: TRBJ2-1
d_gene: TRBD2
v_gene: TRBV6-5
abundance: .
CDR3nt: TGTGCCAGCAGAGGGGCTAGCGGAAACAATGAGCAGTTCTTC
CDR3aa: CASRGASGNNEQFF

j_gene: TRBJ2-5
d_gene: .
v_gene: TRBV2
abundance: .
CDR3nt: TGTGCCAGCAGGGTAAAGGGTGAGACCCAGTACTTC
CDR3aa: CASRVKGETQYF

j_gene: TRBJ2-7
d_gene: .
v_gene: TRBV10-3
abundance: once
CDR3nt: TGTGCCATCAGCCCCTCGGCTTTGTCCTACGAGCAGTACTTC
CDR3aa: CAISPSALSYEQYF

j_gene: TRBJ2-1
d_gene: .
v_gene: TRBV19
abundance: .
CDR3nt: TGTGCCAGTAGTATTCTTTCCAGGGACAATGAGCAGTTCTTC
CDR3aa: CASSILSRDNEQFF

j_gene: TRBJ2-3
d_gene: .
v_gene: TRBV7-2
abundance: .
CDR3nt: TGTGCCAGCAGCTTGCGGGCCGCGGATACGCAGTATTTT
CDR3aa: CASSLRAADTQYF

j_gene: TRBJ2-1
d_gene: .
v_gene: TRBV19
abundance: .
CDR3nt: TGTGCCAGTAGTATAGCCAGGGACAATGAGCAGTTCTTC
CDR3aa: CASSIARDNEQFF

j_gene: TRBJ2-1
d_gene: .
v_gene: TRBV4-1
abundance: .
CDR3nt: TGCGCCAGCAGCCTCATTGGCCTCTCCTACAATGAGCAGTTCTTC
CDR3aa: CASSLIGLSYNEQFF

j_gene: TRBJ1-6
d_gene: .
v_gene: TRBV28
abundance: .
CDR3nt: TGTGCCAGCAGTTTCGGCAAACCATATAATTCACCCCTCCACTTT
CDR3aa: CASSFGKPYNSPLHF

j_gene: TRBJ2-1
d_gene: .
v_gene: TRBV7-9
abundance: .
CDR3nt: TGTGCCAGCAGCTTGGCGGGCACCTCAGGCAATGAGCAGTTCTTC
CDR3aa: CASSLAGTSGNEQFF

j_gene: TRBJ2-1
d_gene: .
v_gene: TRBV7-7
abundance: .
CDR3nt: TGTGCCAGCAGCTTAGCAGGGAGCTCCTACAATGAGCAGTTCTTC
CDR3aa: CASSLAGSSYNEQFF

j_gene: TRBJ2-5
d_gene: .
v_gene: TRBV18
abundance: .
CDR3nt: TGTGCCAGCTCACCACCGTCGGGCATTAAAGAGACCCAGTACTTC
CDR3aa: CASSPPSGIKETQYF

j_gene: TRBJ2-1
d_gene: .
v_gene: TRBV6-6
abundance: .
CDR3nt: TGTGCCAGCAGGGTCGGGGCGCCTCCTGGAGAGCAGTTCTTC
CDR3aa: CASRVGAPPGEQFF

j_gene: TRBJ1-1
d_gene: .
v_gene: TRBV5-4
abundance: .
CDR3nt: TGTGCCAGCAGCTTGGAAAGGGGAGGGACTGAAGCTTTCTTT
CDR3aa: CASSLERGGTEAFF

j_gene: TRBJ1-2
d_gene: .
v_gene: TRBV5-1
abundance: .
CDR3nt: TGCGCCAGCAGCTTGGCTCCCGTTGGGTATGGCTACACCTTC
CDR3aa: CASSLAPVGYGYTF

j_gene: TRBJ2-1
d_gene: .
v_gene: TRBV18
abundance: .
CDR3nt: TGTGCCAGCTCCCTAATAGGGGACCCCTACAATGAGCAGTTCTTC
CDR3aa: CASSLIGDPYNEQFF

j_gene: TRBJ2-2
d_gene: TRBD1
v_gene: TRBV19
abundance: .
CDR3nt: TGTGCCAGTAGTATCGGGACAGGGGAAGGCACCGGGGAGCTGTTTTTT
CDR3aa: CASSIGTGEGTGELFF

j_gene: TRBJ1-1
d_gene: .
v_gene: TRBV29-1
abundance: .
CDR3nt: TGCAGCGTTGGGGCTTCAAGTATTGAAGCTTTCTTT
CDR3aa: CSVGASSIEAFF

j_gene: TRBJ2-1
d_gene: .
v_gene: TRBV27
abundance: .
CDR3nt: TGTGCCAGCAGTTCCCCATGGGGAGTTGGTTACAATGAGCAGTTCTTC
CDR3aa: CASSSPWGVGYNEQFF

j_gene: TRBJ1-5
d_gene: .
v_gene: TRBV19
abundance: .
CDR3nt: TGTGCCAGTAGTTCAGTCTCTAATCAGCCCCAGCATTTT
CDR3aa: CASSSVSNQPQHF

j_gene: TRBJ1-4
d_gene: .
v_gene: TRBV5-1
abundance: .
CDR3nt: TGCGCCAGCAGCCTGGGTGGGACCGTCAATGAAAAACTGTTTTTT
CDR3aa: CASSLGGTVNEKLFF

j_gene: TRBJ1-3
d_gene: .
v_gene: TRBV29-1
abundance: .
CDR3nt: TGCAGCGCCAGGACAGCTGGAAACACCATATATTTT
CDR3aa: CSARTAGNTIYF

j_gene: TRBJ2-2
d_gene: TRBD2
v_gene: TRBV7-2
abundance: once
CDR3nt: TGTGCCAGCAGCTCGGAGGGACTAGCGGGAGGGAACACCGGGGAGCTGTTTTTT
CDR3aa: CASSSEGLAGGNTGELFF

j_gene: TRBJ1-4
d_gene: .
v_gene: TRBV5-5
abundance: .
CDR3nt: TGTGCCAGCAGCTCACAAGGGGAAAAACTGTTTTTT
CDR3aa: CASSSQGEKLFF

j_gene: TRBJ2-1
d_gene: .
v_gene: TRBV7-8
abundance: .
CDR3nt: TGTGCCAGCAGCTTTCTGCTCAGCGAGCAGTTCTTC
CDR3aa: CASSFLLSEQFF

j_gene: TRBJ1-3
d_gene: .
v_gene: TRBV7-2
abundance: .
CDR3nt: TGTGCCAGCAGCCCCAGGGTGAACTCTGGAAACACCATATATTTT
CDR3aa: CASSPRVNSGNTIYF

j_gene: TRBJ2-2
d_gene: .
v_gene: TRBV18
abundance: .
CDR3nt: TGTGCCAGCTCACCAATAACAGCCGGCACCGGGGAGCTGTTTTTT
CDR3aa: CASSPITAGTGELFF

j_gene: TRBJ1-3
d_gene: .
v_gene: TRBV30
abundance: .
CDR3nt: TGTGCCTGGCGCAGAAGAAACACCATATATTTT
CDR3aa: CAWRRRNTIYF

j_gene: TRBJ2-2
d_gene: TRBD2
v_gene: TRBV18
abundance: .
CDR3nt: TGTGCCAGCTCACCACCGGGACTACGAATCGCGAACACCGGGGAGCTGTTTTTT
CDR3aa: CASSPPGLRIANTGELFF

j_gene: TRBJ1-5
d_gene: .
v_gene: TRBV6-1
abundance: .
CDR3nt: TGTGCCAGCAGTGCGGTCATACAGCCAAATCAGCCCCAGCATTTT
CDR3aa: CASSAVIQPNQPQHF

j_gene: TRBJ1-2
d_gene: .
v_gene: TRBV30
abundance: .
CDR3nt: TGTGCCTGGAGCAGAAGTACGAACTATGGCTACACCTTC
CDR3aa: CAWSRSTNYGYTF

j_gene: TRBJ1-5
d_gene: .
v_gene: TRBV6-5
abundance: .
CDR3nt: TGTGCCAGCAGTTACTCACCTTTTAGCAATCAGCCCCAGCATTTT
CDR3aa: CASSYSPFSNQPQHF

j_gene: TRBJ1-3
d_gene: .
v_gene: TRBV6-5
abundance: .
CDR3nt: TGTGCCAGCAGTTACGATCAGGTGGGGGCTGGAAACACCATATATTTT
CDR3aa: CASSYDQVGAGNTIYF

j_gene: TRBJ1-5
d_gene: TRBD1
v_gene: TRBV6-1
abundance: .
CDR3nt: TGTGCCAGCAGTGAAGGTGCAGGGACAGCCTACAATCAGCCCCAGCATTTT
CDR3aa: CASSEGAGTAYNQPQHF

j_gene: TRBJ1-1
d_gene: .
v_gene: TRBV7-4
abundance: .
CDR3nt: TGTGCCAGCAGCGTAAACAGGTATAACACTGAAGCTTTCTTT
CDR3aa: CASSVNRYNTEAFF